The rows below give T cell receptor beta chains drawn from one sample of a study of T cell responses to AZD1222 COVID-19 vaccine. The data were produced by immunoSEQ multiplex PCR, yet TCRdb's version contains in-frame clones alone and is incomplete. The table shows under 95,000 clones, with 75% to 90% occurring only once. Sample: peripheral blood, taken on day 0 of AZD1222 vaccination. Receptor source: an adult in good health. CDR3s include the opening cysteine and the closing phenylalanine or tryptophan. Fields, in order: clone size, D gene, V gene, J gene, CDR3 DNA, CDR3 protein. D genes are given only for firm matches. The size entry is marked missing in some rows and otherwise reads once, few, many or a size class.

size: NA
D: NA
V: TRBV5-6
J: TRBJ2-2
DNA: TGTGCCAGCAGCTTTGAAGGAGTTAACACCGGGGAGCTGTTTTTT
CDR3: CASSFEGVNTGELFF

size: medium-sized
D: TRBD2
V: TRBV14
J: TRBJ2-1
DNA: TGTGCCAGCAGCCAAGGGGAGGGGTACAATGAGCAGTTCTTC
CDR3: CASSQGEGYNEQFF

size: NA
D: TRBD1
V: TRBV7-2
J: TRBJ2-5
DNA: TGTGCCAGCAGCTTTCTCCCGACAGGGGGCCGTCAAGAGACCCAGTACTTC
CDR3: CASSFLPTGGRQETQYF

size: NA
D: NA
V: TRBV14
J: TRBJ2-3
DNA: TGTGCCAGCAGCCCACTGGACAGAATCACAGATACGCAGTATTTT
CDR3: CASSPLDRITDTQYF

size: NA
D: NA
V: TRBV10-2
J: TRBJ2-4
DNA: TGCGCCAGCAGTGTCCCGGAGGACTACCCAGCGCTAGCCAAAAACATTCAGTACTTC
CDR3: CASSVPEDYPALAKNIQYF

size: NA
D: TRBD2
V: TRBV2
J: TRBJ2-5
DNA: TGTGCCAGCCGGGCAGGGACTAGCGGGGGGACCCAGTACTTC
CDR3: CASRAGTSGGTQYF

size: many
D: NA
V: TRBV15
J: TRBJ2-1
DNA: TGTGCCACCAGCGGTGAGATGTTGAGCTCCTACAATGAGCAGTTCTTC
CDR3: CATSGEMLSSYNEQFF

size: NA
D: TRBD2
V: TRBV5-1
J: TRBJ2-5
DNA: TGCGCCAGCAGCTTGGCCAGTAGCGGGGGGGCCCAGTACTTC
CDR3: CASSLASSGGAQYF

size: NA
D: TRBD1
V: TRBV6-5
J: TRBJ1-1
DNA: TGTGCCAGCAGTTACGCCACAGGGGTTTTAACTGAAGCTTTCTTT
CDR3: CASSYATGVLTEAFF

size: NA
D: NA
V: TRBV30
J: TRBJ1-1
DNA: TGTGCCTGGAGTCGGACCAGAGCTGGGGAAGCTTTCTTT
CDR3: CAWSRTRAGEAFF

size: NA
D: NA
V: TRBV9
J: TRBJ2-1
DNA: TGTGCCAGCAGCCTGACAGATTACAATGAGCAGTTCTTC
CDR3: CASSLTDYNEQFF

size: NA
D: NA
V: TRBV18
J: TRBJ1-3
DNA: TGTGCCAGCTCACCAGAGGAATGGACCATATATTTT
CDR3: CASSPEEWTIYF

size: few
D: NA
V: TRBV2
J: TRBJ2-1
DNA: TGTGCCAGCACCCCCAGCAATGAGCAGTTCTTC
CDR3: CASTPSNEQFF

size: NA
D: NA
V: TRBV10-2
J: TRBJ1-1
DNA: TGCGCCAGCGGAGGTGGACCTTCTAAGACTGAAGCTTTCTTT
CDR3: CASGGGPSKTEAFF

size: NA
D: NA
V: TRBV25-1
J: TRBJ1-1
DNA: TGTGCCAGCAGTGAATGGCAGATGAACACTGAAGCTTTCTTT
CDR3: CASSEWQMNTEAFF

size: few
D: NA
V: TRBV5-4
J: TRBJ2-2
DNA: TGTGCCAGCAGCTTTTTTGGGATGGATAGCGGACGTAGCGGGGAGCTGTTTTTT
CDR3: CASSFFGMDSGRSGELFF

size: NA
D: TRBD2
V: TRBV27
J: TRBJ2-7
DNA: TGTGCCAGCAGTTCACTTCTAGCGGGGGGGGTATACGAGCAGTACTTC
CDR3: CASSSLLAGGVYEQYF

size: NA
D: NA
V: TRBV7-2
J: TRBJ1-1
DNA: TGTGCCACGAAAAGACAGGCAAACACTGAAGCTTTCTTT
CDR3: CATKRQANTEAFF

size: NA
D: TRBD2
V: TRBV5-6
J: TRBJ2-1
DNA: TGTGCCAGCAGCTTGTCTAGCGGATACAATGAGCAGTTCTTC
CDR3: CASSLSSGYNEQFF

size: NA
D: NA
V: TRBV25-1
J: TRBJ1-1
DNA: TGTGCCAGCAGTGTGGGTGGGGATTTGGTTGAAGCTTTCTTT
CDR3: CASSVGGDLVEAFF

size: few
D: TRBD1
V: TRBV27
J: TRBJ2-1
DNA: TGTGCCAGCAGCTCCGGAGGACAGGGACCTTACAATGAGCAGTTCTTC
CDR3: CASSSGGQGPYNEQFF

size: once
D: TRBD1
V: TRBV14
J: TRBJ1-2
DNA: TGTGCCAGCAGCCCGACAGGGGTTGGGACTATCTATGGCTACACCTTC
CDR3: CASSPTGVGTIYGYTF

size: NA
D: NA
V: TRBV6-5
J: TRBJ2-7
DNA: TGTGCCAGCAGTTACTCGGCGGCCACATACGAGCAGTACTTC
CDR3: CASSYSAATYEQYF

size: NA
D: NA
V: TRBV21-1
J: TRBJ2-5
DNA: TGTGCCAGCAGCAAAGGGCATGAGGAGACCCAGTACTTC
CDR3: CASSKGHEETQYF

size: NA
D: TRBD1
V: TRBV19
J: TRBJ1-5
DNA: TGTGCCAGTAGTTTCCGGACAGGGGGCGGCTCCAATCAGCCCCAGCATTTT
CDR3: CASSFRTGGGSNQPQHF

size: NA
D: NA
V: TRBV3-1/TRBV3-2
J: TRBJ2-5
DNA: TGTGCCAGCAGAGAACCCTCAAGGGAAAACCAAGAGACCCAGTACTTC
CDR3: CASREPSRENQETQYF

size: NA
D: TRBD2
V: TRBV3-1/TRBV3-2
J: TRBJ2-5
DNA: TGTGCCAGCAGCCCCTGGGACTACCCAGAGACCCAGTACTTC
CDR3: CASSPWDYPETQYF

size: few
D: NA
V: TRBV5-1
J: TRBJ1-1
DNA: TGCGCCAGCAGCTTGGGAACTCGGAACACTGAAGCTTTCTTT
CDR3: CASSLGTRNTEAFF

size: NA
D: NA
V: TRBV3-1/TRBV3-2
J: TRBJ2-7
DNA: TGTGCCAGCAGCCAAGATTGCACTAGCAGGTACGAGCAGTACTTC
CDR3: CASSQDCTSRYEQYF

size: NA
D: NA
V: TRBV6-4
J: TRBJ2-3
DNA: TGTGCCAGCAGTGTGGGGGTGGCGGCCACAGATACGCAGTATTTT
CDR3: CASSVGVAATDTQYF

size: NA
D: NA
V: TRBV18
J: TRBJ1-3
DNA: TGTGCCAGCTCACCAGGGACTCCGAACCGAAACACCATATATTTT
CDR3: CASSPGTPNRNTIYF